The rows below give T cell receptor beta chains drawn from one sample of a study of T cell responses to AZD1222 COVID-19 vaccine. TCRdb's copy holds only in-frame clones and misses some; the assay was immunoSEQ multiplex PCR. Of under 150,000 clones listed, under 95% were seen once; the top ten hold about 3%. Sequenced material: peripheral blood, taken on day 0 of AZD1222 vaccination. The source is an adult in good health. Both conserved end residues are part of each CDR3. The D gene is left open where the match is weak. Only part of the rows carry a size: once, few, many, or a class if the clone is expanded.

d_gene: -
len: 11
v_gene: TRBV20-1
abundance: -
j_gene: TRBJ1-1
CDR3aa: CSAPLNTEAFF
CDR3nt: TGCAGTGCCCCCTTAAACACTGAAGCTTTCTTT

d_gene: TRBD1
len: 15
v_gene: TRBV4-2
abundance: -
j_gene: TRBJ1-1
CDR3aa: CASSPPSGTGREAFF
CDR3nt: TGTGCCAGCAGCCCCCCTTCCGGGACAGGGAGAGAGGCTTTCTTT

d_gene: TRBD2
len: 16
v_gene: TRBV11-2
abundance: -
j_gene: TRBJ2-2
CDR3aa: CASSLDPAGGSGELFF
CDR3nt: TGTGCCAGCAGCTTAGATCCAGCGGGAGGGTCCGGGGAGCTGTTTTTT

d_gene: -
len: 11
v_gene: TRBV29-1
abundance: -
j_gene: TRBJ1-2
CDR3aa: CSVGTALGYTF
CDR3nt: TGCAGCGTTGGGACCGCACTAGGCTACACCTTC

d_gene: -
len: 14
v_gene: TRBV7-9
abundance: once
j_gene: TRBJ2-1
CDR3aa: CASHPGPRGNEQFF
CDR3nt: TGTGCCAGCCATCCGGGCCCCCGGGGCAATGAGCAGTTCTTC

d_gene: -
len: 13
v_gene: TRBV5-1
abundance: -
j_gene: TRBJ2-7
CDR3aa: CASSPDVPYEQYF
CDR3nt: TGCGCCAGCAGCCCCGACGTCCCCTACGAGCAGTACTTC

d_gene: -
len: 14
v_gene: TRBV5-4
abundance: -
j_gene: TRBJ1-4
CDR3aa: CASSIKGSDEKLFF
CDR3nt: TGTGCCAGCAGCATCAAAGGGTCTGACGAAAAACTGTTTTTT

d_gene: TRBD1
len: 15
v_gene: TRBV3-1/TRBV3-2
abundance: -
j_gene: TRBJ1-1
CDR3aa: CAPLGDRGPDTEAFF
CDR3nt: TGTGCCCCCTTGGGGGACAGGGGGCCGGACACTGAAGCTTTCTTT

d_gene: TRBD2
len: 12
v_gene: TRBV12-3/TRBV12-4
abundance: once
j_gene: TRBJ2-7
CDR3aa: CASSSAGWGQYF
CDR3nt: TGTGCCAGCAGTTCAGCGGGGTGGGGGCAGTACTTC

d_gene: TRBD1
len: 16
v_gene: TRBV18
abundance: -
j_gene: TRBJ2-5
CDR3aa: CASSPMGQTPGETQYF
CDR3nt: TGTGCCAGCTCACCAATGGGACAGACCCCAGGGGAGACCCAGTACTTC

d_gene: -
len: 12
v_gene: TRBV11-3
abundance: -
j_gene: TRBJ2-7
CDR3aa: CASSLDPQEQYF
CDR3nt: TGTGCCAGCAGCTTAGATCCCCAGGAGCAGTACTTC

d_gene: TRBD2
len: 16
v_gene: TRBV6-5
abundance: -
j_gene: TRBJ2-3
CDR3aa: CASSYSSGRGVDTQYF
CDR3nt: TGTGCCAGCAGTTACAGTAGCGGGAGAGGGGTCGATACGCAGTATTTT

d_gene: -
len: 13
v_gene: TRBV5-1
abundance: -
j_gene: TRBJ2-7
CDR3aa: CASSPQVSYEQYF
CDR3nt: TGCGCCAGCTCTCCACAAGTCTCCTACGAGCAGTACTTC

d_gene: -
len: 14
v_gene: TRBV19
abundance: once
j_gene: TRBJ1-4
CDR3aa: CASSTGVTNEKLFF
CDR3nt: TGTGCCAGTAGTACAGGGGTGACTAATGAAAAACTGTTTTTT

d_gene: -
len: 17
v_gene: TRBV19
abundance: -
j_gene: TRBJ2-6
CDR3aa: CASSRMGESSGANVLTF
CDR3nt: TGTGCCAGTAGTCGGATGGGGGAAAGCTCTGGGGCCAACGTCCTGACTTTC

d_gene: -
len: 19
v_gene: TRBV21-1
abundance: -
j_gene: TRBJ1-6
CDR3aa: CASPFTPYRGPALNSPLHF
CDR3nt: TGTGCCAGCCCCTTTACCCCATACAGGGGCCCTGCCCTTAATTCACCCCTCCACTTT

d_gene: -
len: 14
v_gene: TRBV28
abundance: -
j_gene: TRBJ1-6
CDR3aa: CASTGPRTNSPLHF
CDR3nt: TGTGCCAGCACAGGACCGCGGACAAATTCACCCCTCCACTTT

d_gene: TRBD1
len: 17
v_gene: TRBV27
abundance: -
j_gene: TRBJ1-2
CDR3aa: CASRPYSGQGAWYGYTF
CDR3nt: TGTGCCAGCAGACCTTACTCGGGTCAGGGGGCATGGTATGGCTACACCTTC

d_gene: -
len: 11
v_gene: TRBV3-1/TRBV3-2
abundance: -
j_gene: TRBJ1-1
CDR3aa: CASSLDSEAFF
CDR3nt: TGTGCCAGCAGCCTCGACAGTGAAGCTTTCTTT

d_gene: -
len: 14
v_gene: TRBV27
abundance: once
j_gene: TRBJ1-3
CDR3aa: CASSKTDSGNTIYF
CDR3nt: TGTGCCAGCAGTAAGACAGACTCTGGAAACACCATATATTTT

d_gene: -
len: 16
v_gene: TRBV28
abundance: -
j_gene: TRBJ1-2
CDR3aa: CASTTYRGRGGYGYTF
CDR3nt: TGTGCCAGCACCACGTACCGGGGGCGAGGTGGCTATGGCTACACCTTC

d_gene: -
len: 15
v_gene: TRBV25-1
abundance: -
j_gene: TRBJ1-6
CDR3aa: CASTDGRQYNSPLHF
CDR3nt: TGTGCCAGCACCGACGGACGGCAGTATAATTCACCCCTCCACTTT

d_gene: TRBD1
len: 20
v_gene: TRBV4-2
abundance: -
j_gene: TRBJ1-3
CDR3aa: CASSQAGAGGFRSSGNTIYF
CDR3nt: TGTGCCAGCAGCCAAGCCGGGGCAGGGGGGTTCCGGAGCTCTGGAAACACCATATATTTT

d_gene: -
len: 14
v_gene: TRBV30
abundance: -
j_gene: TRBJ1-2
CDR3aa: CAWSVGGTLYGYTF
CDR3nt: TGTGCCTGGAGTGTAGGGGGGACTCTCTATGGCTACACCTTC

d_gene: -
len: 13
v_gene: TRBV6-2/TRBV6-3
abundance: -
j_gene: TRBJ1-6
CDR3aa: CASSHTVESPLHF
CDR3nt: TGTGCCAGCAGTCACACAGTAGAGTCACCCCTCCACTTT

d_gene: -
len: 15
v_gene: TRBV10-3
abundance: -
j_gene: TRBJ2-2
CDR3aa: CAISGEQGNTGELFF
CDR3nt: TGTGCCATCAGCGGGGAACAGGGGAACACCGGGGAGCTGTTTTTT

d_gene: -
len: 16
v_gene: TRBV7-9
abundance: -
j_gene: TRBJ1-6
CDR3aa: CASSSSSADGGSPLHF
CDR3nt: TGTGCCAGCAGCTCAAGCTCCGCCGATGGAGGTTCACCCCTCCACTTT

d_gene: -
len: 16
v_gene: TRBV7-8
abundance: -
j_gene: TRBJ2-1
CDR3aa: CASSSSWGEDNNEQFF
CDR3nt: TGTGCCAGCAGCTCCTCATGGGGAGAGGACAACAATGAGCAGTTCTTC

d_gene: -
len: 15
v_gene: TRBV14
abundance: -
j_gene: TRBJ2-7
CDR3aa: CASSQQEALPYEQYF
CDR3nt: TGTGCCAGCAGCCAACAGGAGGCCCTTCCGTACGAGCAGTACTTC

d_gene: -
len: 16
v_gene: TRBV19
abundance: -
j_gene: TRBJ1-5
CDR3aa: CASRTDSRGGNQPQHF
CDR3nt: TGTGCCAGTAGGACAGACTCTCGCGGGGGCAATCAGCCCCAGCATTTT

d_gene: -
len: 14
v_gene: TRBV29-1
abundance: -
j_gene: TRBJ2-7
CDR3aa: CSVEGPRGSYEQYF
CDR3nt: TGCAGCGTTGAAGGGCCGAGGGGCTCCTACGAGCAGTACTTC

d_gene: -
len: 13
v_gene: TRBV7-8
abundance: -
j_gene: TRBJ1-2
CDR3aa: CASSLPVNYGYTF
CDR3nt: TGTGCCAGCAGCTTACCGGTTAACTATGGCTACACCTTC

d_gene: -
len: 13
v_gene: TRBV5-5
abundance: -
j_gene: TRBJ1-1
CDR3aa: CASSLRQVTEAFF
CDR3nt: TGTGCCAGCAGCCTAAGACAGGTTACTGAAGCTTTCTTT

d_gene: TRBD2
len: 15
v_gene: TRBV11-2
abundance: -
j_gene: TRBJ2-1
CDR3aa: CASSLERTRGNEQFF
CDR3nt: TGTGCCAGCAGCTTAGAGAGGACTAGAGGCAATGAGCAGTTCTTC

d_gene: -
len: 12
v_gene: TRBV6-2/TRBV6-3
abundance: -
j_gene: TRBJ1-2
CDR3aa: CASSQRPGGYTF
CDR3nt: TGTGCCAGCAGTCAACGACCCGGTGGCTACACCTTC

d_gene: TRBD2
len: 17
v_gene: TRBV11-2
abundance: few
j_gene: TRBJ2-2
CDR3aa: CASSSLAGGPRGGELFF
CDR3nt: TGTGCCAGCAGCTCCCTCGCGGGAGGGCCGAGGGGCGGGGAGCTGTTTTTT

d_gene: TRBD2
len: 17
v_gene: TRBV20-1
abundance: -
j_gene: TRBJ2-3
CDR3aa: CSASRREISFSTDTQYF
CDR3nt: TGCAGTGCTAGTCGGCGGGAGATTTCCTTTAGCACAGATACGCAGTATTTT

d_gene: TRBD2
len: 15
v_gene: TRBV6-6
abundance: -
j_gene: TRBJ2-7
CDR3aa: CASSDELAGGLEQYF
CDR3nt: TGTGCCAGCAGTGACGAACTAGCGGGAGGTCTCGAGCAGTACTTC

d_gene: -
len: 14
v_gene: TRBV19
abundance: -
j_gene: TRBJ1-3
CDR3aa: CASSIDPSGNTIYF
CDR3nt: TGTGCCAGTAGTATAGACCCCTCTGGAAACACCATATATTTT

d_gene: -
len: 14
v_gene: TRBV7-2
abundance: -
j_gene: TRBJ2-7
CDR3aa: CASSLGRVTYEQYF
CDR3nt: TGTGCCAGCAGCTTAGGTCGTGTAACCTACGAGCAGTACTTC

d_gene: -
len: 15
v_gene: TRBV6-5
abundance: -
j_gene: TRBJ1-2
CDR3aa: CASSYSKGARYGYTF
CDR3nt: TGTGCCAGCAGTTACTCAAAGGGTGCTAGATATGGCTACACCTTC

d_gene: TRBD2
len: 14
v_gene: TRBV27
abundance: -
j_gene: TRBJ2-7
CDR3aa: CASLPTSGRYEQYF
CDR3nt: TGTGCCAGCCTTCCTACTAGCGGGAGGTACGAGCAGTACTTC

d_gene: TRBD1
len: 15
v_gene: TRBV5-1
abundance: once
j_gene: TRBJ1-4
CDR3aa: CASSVPGTENEKLFF
CDR3nt: TGCGCCAGCAGCGTACCCGGGACAGAGAATGAAAAACTGTTTTTT

d_gene: -
len: 17
v_gene: TRBV18
abundance: -
j_gene: TRBJ1-4
CDR3aa: CASSLKTQGQGNEKLFF
CDR3nt: TGTGCCAGCTCATTGAAAACCCAGGGGCAGGGAAATGAAAAACTGTTTTTT

d_gene: -
len: 15
v_gene: TRBV19
abundance: -
j_gene: TRBJ1-3
CDR3aa: CASSTGTPTGNTIYF
CDR3nt: TGTGCCAGTAGTACCGGGACACCGACTGGAAACACCATATATTTT

d_gene: -
len: 13
v_gene: TRBV28
abundance: -
j_gene: TRBJ1-1
CDR3aa: CASSLWGRPEAFF
CDR3nt: TGTGCCAGCAGTTTATGGGGCCGGCCTGAAGCTTTCTTT

d_gene: -
len: 14
v_gene: TRBV5-1
abundance: -
j_gene: TRBJ2-7
CDR3aa: CASSFEGLSYEQYF
CDR3nt: TGCGCCAGCAGCTTCGAGGGGCTTAGCTACGAGCAGTACTTC

d_gene: -
len: 14
v_gene: TRBV5-6
abundance: -
j_gene: TRBJ1-2
CDR3aa: CASSQVGQRYGYTF
CDR3nt: TGTGCCAGCAGCCAGGTCGGGCAGAGATATGGCTACACCTTC

d_gene: -
len: 13
v_gene: TRBV29-1
abundance: once
j_gene: TRBJ2-7
CDR3aa: CSVEPDGSYEQYF
CDR3nt: TGCAGCGTGGAACCGGACGGATCCTACGAGCAGTACTTC

d_gene: TRBD1
len: 16
v_gene: TRBV7-7
abundance: -
j_gene: TRBJ2-2
CDR3aa: CASSLVGQGNTGELFF
CDR3nt: TGTGCCAGCAGCTTAGTGGGACAGGGTAACACCGGGGAGCTGTTTTTT

d_gene: -
len: 17
v_gene: TRBV11-2
abundance: once
j_gene: TRBJ1-1
CDR3aa: CASSLDVRGQSSTEAFF
CDR3nt: TGTGCCAGCAGCTTAGATGTTCGTGGTCAGTCTAGCACTGAAGCTTTCTTT

d_gene: -
len: 15
v_gene: TRBV21-1
abundance: -
j_gene: TRBJ1-1
CDR3aa: CASSKGKGLNTEAFF
CDR3nt: TGTGCCAGCAGCAAAGGGAAGGGCCTGAACACTGAAGCTTTCTTT

d_gene: -
len: 12
v_gene: TRBV9
abundance: -
j_gene: TRBJ1-1
CDR3aa: CASSVWDTEAFF
CDR3nt: TGTGCCAGCAGCGTATGGGACACTGAAGCTTTCTTT

d_gene: TRBD1
len: 15
v_gene: TRBV6-5
abundance: -
j_gene: TRBJ1-5
CDR3aa: CASSSQTGQYQPQHF
CDR3nt: TGTGCCAGCAGTTCCCAGACAGGGCAGTATCAGCCCCAGCATTTT

d_gene: TRBD1
len: 13
v_gene: TRBV30
abundance: -
j_gene: TRBJ2-1
CDR3aa: CAWNPDRDNEQFF
CDR3nt: TGTGCCTGGAACCCGGACAGGGACAATGAGCAGTTCTTC